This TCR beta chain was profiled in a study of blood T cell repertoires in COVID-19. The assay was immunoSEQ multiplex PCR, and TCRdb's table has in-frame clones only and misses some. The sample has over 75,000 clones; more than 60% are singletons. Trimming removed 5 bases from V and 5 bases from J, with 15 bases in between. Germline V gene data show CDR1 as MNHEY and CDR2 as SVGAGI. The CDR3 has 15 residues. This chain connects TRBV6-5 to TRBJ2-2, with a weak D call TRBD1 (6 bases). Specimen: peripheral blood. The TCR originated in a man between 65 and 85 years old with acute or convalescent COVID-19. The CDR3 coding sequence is TGTGCCAGCAGTAACCCGGGACATCAAACCGGGGAGCTGTTTTTT. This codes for CASSNPGHQTGELFF.